This T cell receptor (beta chain) was obtained from a study of graft-versus-host responses after intestinal transplantation. Across the study: The study gave all recipients anti-thymocyte globulin induction, then tacrolimus and steroids for about 3 years. General study findings and limits: Present in recipient marrow, GvH clones included some that appeared first in ileum or blood. Individuals who had graft-donor T cell macrochimerism had allografts that showed high graft-versus-host to host-versus-graft clonal ratios. The highest levels of circulating GvH clones went along with early declines in HvG clones after transplant.

V dropped 6 bases and J dropped 4; count of bases not matched to a gene: 4. Germline lookup yields CDR1 SGHVS and CDR2 FQNEAQ. This CDR3 region has 15 residues. Regarding this clone: The antigen is unknown.

Using immunoSEQ multiplex PCR, the repertoire was profiled, and TCRdb retains in-frame clones only, with some absent. The sample yields some 110,000 clones, 85% to 95% seen once. This rearrangement joins TRBV7-8 to TRBJ2-5; TRBD2 matches at 14 bases. Sequences were derived from unstimulated CD8+ T cells sorted from spleen or lymph node cells, sampled before transplant. The sequence was collected from a human donor who was the organ donor for an intestinal transplant. The CDR3 bases are TGTGCCAGCAGTACGACTAGCGGGAGGGGAGAGACCCAGTACTTC. Translated, it gives CASSTTSGRGETQYF.